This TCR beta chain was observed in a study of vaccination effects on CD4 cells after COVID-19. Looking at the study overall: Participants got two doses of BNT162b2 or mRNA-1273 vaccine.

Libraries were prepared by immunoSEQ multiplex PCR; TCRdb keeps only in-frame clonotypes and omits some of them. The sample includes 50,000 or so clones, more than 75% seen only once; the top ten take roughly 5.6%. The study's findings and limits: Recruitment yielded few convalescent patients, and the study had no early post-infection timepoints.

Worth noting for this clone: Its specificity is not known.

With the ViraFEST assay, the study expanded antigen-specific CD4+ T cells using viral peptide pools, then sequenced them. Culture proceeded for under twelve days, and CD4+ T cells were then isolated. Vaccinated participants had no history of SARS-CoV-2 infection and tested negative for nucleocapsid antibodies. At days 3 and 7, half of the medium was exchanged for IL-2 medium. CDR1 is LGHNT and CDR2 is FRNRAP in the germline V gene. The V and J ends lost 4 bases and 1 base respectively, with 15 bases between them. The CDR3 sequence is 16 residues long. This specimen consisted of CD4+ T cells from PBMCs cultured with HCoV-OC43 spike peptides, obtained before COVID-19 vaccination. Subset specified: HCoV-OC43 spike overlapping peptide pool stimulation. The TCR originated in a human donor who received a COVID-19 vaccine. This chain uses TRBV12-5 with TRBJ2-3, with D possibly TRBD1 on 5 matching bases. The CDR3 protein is CASGSRQSERTDTQYF. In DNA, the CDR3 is TGTGCTAGTGGTTCCCGACAGTCCGAACGCACAGATACGCAGTATTTT.